Shown below are 15 T cell receptor beta chains from a single sample sequenced in a study of blood T cell repertoires in COVID-19 (TCRdb year 2020). The method was the immunoSEQ multiplex PCR assay. TCRdb provides this immuneACCESS table in a form limited to in-frame rearrangements. Some clones are lacking; in checked studies, under half of them reflect an unresolved V gene, and why the rest are absent is not known. The sample contains about 15,000 clones, over 80% of them found a single time. 6.5% to 8% of the sample is held by the ten biggest clonotypes. The sequencing sample was made of peripheral blood. The receptors here all came from a human donor with active COVID-19. The donor label of this sample is uncertain.

The gene calls are TRBV6-2 or TRBV6-3 and TRBJ1-2; maybe TRBD1 (6 bases). The length of the CDR3 is 12 residues. Per the germline V gene, CDR1 is MNHEY and CDR2 is SVGEGT. The V gene lost 6 bases and the J gene lost 4 bases, with 9 bases spanning the gap. The CDR3 nucleotides are TGTGCCAGCAGCCCGGACAGCTATGGCTACACCTTC. Protein sequence: CASSPDSYGYTF.

This rearrangement joins TRBV3-1 (or the pseudogene TRBV3-2) to TRBJ2-5; a possible D gene is TRBD2 (6 bases). V lost 2 bases, J lost 4 bases, and 14 bases lay in between. This CDR3 region has 15 residues. Germline-derived CDR1 and CDR2 are LGHDT and YNNKEL (reference sequence). CDR3 DNA: TGTGCCAGCAGCCAATCGGGGCAGGGAGGAGAGACCCAGTACTTC. It specifies CASSQSGQGGETQYF.

CDR3 protein: CSAHAGRGPYEQYF. DNA of the CDR3: TGCAGCGCACACGCGGGCAGGGGCCCCTACGAGCAGTACTTC. The chain couples TRBV29-1 to TRBJ2-7; D might be TRBD1 (6 bases). The germline V gene has CDR1 SQVTM and CDR2 ANQGSEA. The V end lost 7 bases, the J end lost 2 bases, and 18 bases lay between the germline ends. The CDR3 has 14 residues.

The chain joins TRBV29-1 to TRBJ2-7, with TRBD1 matching over 10 bases. CDR1 SQVTM and CDR2 ANQGSEA come from the germline V gene. The trim removed 6 bases at V and 5 bases at J, leaving 4 bases unmatched. The CDR3 runs 12 residues. The CDR3 reads CSVGQGHHEQYF. CDR3 nucleotide sequence: TGCAGCGTGGGACAGGGGCACCACGAGCAGTACTTC.

The chain has TRBV5-6 and TRBJ2-5; D call uncertain. Deletions cut 0 bases from V and 4 bases from J, with 7 bases between. The germline V gene has CDR1 SGHDT and CDR2 YYEEEE. This CDR3 spans 13 amino acids. The CDR3 nucleotides are TGTGCCAGCAGCTTGGCCCTAGGAGAGACCCAGTACTTC. As protein: CASSLALGETQYF.

The gene calls are TRBV19 and TRBJ2-3; 12 bases are a match to TRBD2. Trimming cost V 5 bases and J 0 bases; bases outside gene matches: 0. There are 15 residues in the CDR3. CDR1 and CDR2 (germline): LNHDA, SQIVND (reference sequence). CDR3 region: CASSGLAGSTDTQYF. The CDR3 bases are TGTGCCAGTAGTGGACTAGCGGGAAGCACAGATACGCAGTATTTT.

The genes are TRBV27 and TRBJ1-1; D is perhaps TRBD1 (5 bases). Germline CDR1 MNHEY, CDR2 SMNVEV (reference sequence). V lost 6 bases and J lost 6, with 14 bases in between. This CDR3 region has 13 residues. CDR3 bases: TGTGCCAGCAGCCTGGGGGGGAGGGCTGAAGCTTTCTTT. Translated, it gives CASSLGGRAEAFF.

The rearrangement links TRBV19 to TRBJ1-1; 10 bases fit TRBD1. CDR3 length: 16 amino acids. Trimming removed 7 bases from V and 5 bases from J; junction bases left unmatched: 13. The germline CDR1 and CDR2 sequences are LNHDA and SQIVND (reference sequence). Here the CDR3 reads CASTPTGTGVGTEAFF. Written as DNA, the CDR3 is TGTGCCAGTACCCCGACCGGGACAGGGGTAGGAACTGAAGCTTTCTTT.

The rearrangement joins TRBV5-1 to TRBJ2-7; D is possibly TRBD1 (6 bases). CDR3 size: 14 residues. Trimming shortened V by 4 bases and J by 6 bases, and 17 bases separated the two germline ends. Germline V gene lookup returns CDR1 SGHRS and CDR2 YFSETQ. The CDR3: CASSPSRGQGEQYF. Here the CDR3 DNA reads TGCGCCAGCAGCCCGTCCAGGGGTCAGGGCGAGCAGTACTTC.

A single count supports this clone. The gene calls are TRBV6-5 and TRBJ2-2; the D gene is possibly TRBD1 (5 bases). The CDR3 totals 15 residues. CDR1 is MNHEY and CDR2 is SVGAGI in the germline V gene. V lost 7 bases and J 2 bases, leaving 14 bases between the germline ends. CDR3 nucleotides: TGTGCCAGCAATGGTGTCAGGGAAAACACCGGGGAGCTGTTTTTT. Amino acid sequence: CASNGVRENTGELFF.

This chain uses TRBV7-9 with TRBJ1-1; perhaps TRBD1 as D (6 bases). V was cut by 3 bases and J by 7 bases, with 12 bases left in between. The germline CDR1 and CDR2 sequences are SEHNR and FQNEAQ (reference sequence). This CDR3 has 13 amino acids. DNA of the CDR3: TGTGCCAGCAGCTTGGCCGGGACAAGTGAAGCTTTCTTT. It is translated as CASSLAGTSEAFF.

The chain combines TRBV9 with TRBJ2-2, with D perhaps matching TRBD2 (8 bases). Per the germline V gene, CDR1 is SGDLS and CDR2 is YYNGEE. Trimming left V 7 bases short and J 7 bases short, with 20 bases between. The CDR3 sequence is 15 residues long. The CDR3 region has the DNA TGTGCCAGCCAACCCGGGAGGGGGCTTAACGGGGAGCTGTTTTTT. Translating gives CASQPGRGLNGELFF.

This chain connects TRBV27 to TRBJ2-6; D is possibly TRBD1 (6 bases). Deletions cut 5 bases from V and 2 bases from J, with 19 bases between. Germline V gives CDR1 MNHEY, CDR2 SMNVEV (reference sequence). The CDR3 totals 18 residues. The CDR3 DNA reads TGTGCCAGCAGTGGGATACAGGGCTCCAAGGCTGGGGCCAACGTCCTGACTTTC. It yields the protein CASSGIQGSKAGANVLTF.

The chain joins TRBV28 to TRBJ1-5; D may be TRBD1 (5 bases). Trimming removed 8 bases at V and 2 bases at J, with 16 bases between. The CDR3 has 15 amino acids. The germline CDR1 and CDR2 sequences are MDHEN and SYDVKM. The CDR3 spells CASHTGQFGNQPQHF. For the CDR3, the DNA is TGTGCCAGCCACACCGGACAATTTGGCAATCAGCCCCAGCATTTT.

The gene calls are TRBV11-2 and TRBJ2-5; D unclear. Deletions cut 6 bases from V and 4 bases from J, with 6 bases between. CDR3 length equals 11 residues. Germline CDR1 and CDR2: SGHAT and FQNNGV. For the CDR3, the DNA is TGTGCCAGCAGTTCGGTAGAGACCCAGTACTTC. Translating it yields CASSSVETQYF. The full variable domain, with the rest looked up from reference TRBV11-2 and TRBJ2-5, is EAGVAQSPRYKIIEKRQSVAFWCNPISGHATLYWYQQILGQGPKLLIQFQNNGVVDDSQLPKDRFSAERLKGVDSTLKIQPAKLEDSAVYLCASSSVETQYFGPGTRLLVL.